Described below is a single T cell receptor (beta chain) sequence and its context. This entry belongs to a study of cytomegalovirus exposure and HLA in healthy donors. At the level of the study: Unique TCR beta sequences numbering approximately 100 million came from 190 million or so T cells in an earlier analysis.

This CDR3 is built from 15 residues. V was pared by 2 bases and J by 7 bases, with 11 bases of the junction left unmatched. CDR1 and CDR2 from the germline V gene are MNHEY and SVGAGI. The PCR made use of 60 Vbeta and 13 Jbeta primers. This table comes from immunoSEQ multiplex PCR, and its TCRdb copy is limited to in-frame clones, with some not included. The data contain tens of thousands of clones, approximately 76% of them singletons. The sequence was obtained from a man between 50 and 59 years old in good health and CMV-seronegative. Sequencing input: PBMCs. J is TRBJ2-7 and V is TRBV6-5; 7 nucleotides line up with TRBD1. CDR3 in amino acids: CASSYGATGLREQYF. Written as DNA, the CDR3 is TGTGCCAGCAGTTACGGCGCGACAGGGTTGCGGGAGCAGTACTTC.